The 14 T cell receptor beta chains below were found in one sample sequenced in a study of T-cell reconstitution after alpha-beta-depleted transplantation in children. Library preparation (for TCRbeta) was performed with unique molecular identifiers. One entry per CDR3 protein, called by TCRdb with MiXCR from the PCR reads. The data show about 830,000 distinct CDR3 sequences, with roughly 15% seen just once and just under 5% held by the top ten. Material: PBMCs, mostly from graft donor cells, obtained 360 days after TCRalphabeta/CD19-depleted stem cell transplant. These TCRs come from a male patient aged 10 to 17 who had a stem cell transplant for acute lymphoblastic leukemia, so the T cells may come from the graft donor.

This clonotype was seen repeatedly, ten times or more. The V gene is TRBV7-2, the J gene TRBJ2-5, with 8 bases that match TRBD1. The length of the CDR3 is 15 residues. Losses at the gene ends were 6 bases for V and 5 bases for J; bases not matched to a gene: 11. The germline gives CDR1 SGHTA, CDR2 FQGNSA. The CDR3 nucleotides are TGTGCCAGCAGGATGCCCGGGACAGGATCCGAGACCCAGTACTTC. It yields the protein CASRMPGTGSETQYF.

This clonotype showed up just a few times. This chain uses TRBV19 with TRBJ2-2, with D unclear. The CDR3 loop spans 15 amino acids. CDR1 is LNHDA, CDR2 SQIVND, per germline (reference sequence). Trimming stripped 5 bases from V and 6 bases from J, with 16 bases between. Here the CDR3 reads CASSASPVKAGELFF. The CDR3 DNA reads as TGTGCCAGTAGTGCCTCACCCGTGAAGGCCGGGGAGCTGTTTTTT.

This clonotype occurred many times. The V gene is TRBV12-3 or TRBV12-4, the J gene TRBJ2-2; D uncertain. This CDR3 comprises 12 residues. Trimming pared 6 bases from V and 5 bases from J, leaving 7 bases between. The CDR3 loop reads CASRLQTGELFF. The CDR3 region has the DNA TGTGCCAGCAGGCTACAAACCGGGGAGCTGTTTTTT.

The V and J genes are TRBV20-1 and TRBJ1-3; D unclear. Germline loops: CDR1 DFQATT, CDR2 SNEGSKA (reference sequence). The germline V and J ends were trimmed by 6 bases and 0 bases, with 3 bases remaining between them. The CDR3 contains 11 residues. For the CDR3, the DNA is TGCAGTGCCCGCTCTGGAAACACCATATATTTT. Translated, it gives CSARSGNTIYF.

V usage is TRBV20-1 and J usage is TRBJ2-3, with D hard to call. V lost 0 bases, J lost 6 bases, and 19 bases lay in between. The CDR3 has 16 amino acids. Germline V gene sequence: CDR1 DFQATT, CDR2 SNEGSKA (reference sequence). Written as DNA, the CDR3 is TGCAGTGCTAGAGATGGGGAAGGACCGGGTACGGATACGCAGTATTTT. Its translation is CSARDGEGPGTDTQYF.

This chain connects TRBV9 to TRBJ2-3; no definite D call. V shed 0 bases and J shed 4 bases, with 9 bases lying between them. The germline V gene has CDR1 SGDLS and CDR2 YYNGEE. The CDR3 runs 14 residues. CDR3 in DNA: TGTGCCAGCAGCGTAGTAGGACCCGCAGATACGCAGTATTTT. Protein product: CASSVVGPADTQYF. Complete variable domain (other parts from reference TRBV9 and TRBJ2-3): DSGVTQTPKHLITATGQRVTLRCSPRSGDLSVYWYQQSLDQGLQFLIQYYNGEERAKGNILERFSAQQFPDLHSELNLSSLELGDSALYFCASSVVGPADTQYFGPGTRLTVL.

This clonotype has only a few counts. J is TRBJ2-7 and V is TRBV7-9; D is undetermined. Germline V CDR1 and CDR2: SEHNR, FQNEAQ (reference sequence). With 2 bases removed from V and 5 bases from J, the gap between germline ends came to 10 bases. The CDR3 is made up of 13 amino acids. CDR3 nucleotide sequence: TGTGCCAGCAGCTTAAATATACGGGACGAGCAGTACTTC. This translates into CASSLNIRDEQYF.

This clonotype has just a few counts. The rearrangement joins TRBV6-5 to TRBJ2-1; no definite D call. Trimming removed 1 base from V and 10 bases from J, with 14 bases in between. Germline lookup yields CDR1 MNHEY and CDR2 SVGAGI. This CDR3 region has 14 residues. The CDR3 protein is CASSYYGPPKEQFF. For the CDR3, the DNA is TGTGCCAGCAGTTACTATGGACCCCCCAAGGAGCAGTTCTTC.

This clonotype was recorded many times. The chain couples TRBV7-8 to TRBJ2-7; no clear D gene. The V end lost 5 bases, the J end lost 7 bases, and 12 bases lay between the germline ends. The germline CDR1 and CDR2 sequences are SGHVS and FQNEAQ. The CDR3 loop spans 12 amino acids. The CDR3 loop is CASSPQGGEQYF. The CDR3 DNA is TGTGCCAGCAGCCCTCAAGGTGGGGAGCAGTACTTC.

The table lists this clonotype with a few counts. The V and J genes are TRBV9 and TRBJ2-5; TRBD2 is a possible D gene (5 bases). The germline gives CDR1 SGDLS, CDR2 YYNGEE. V was cut by 3 bases and J by 2 bases, with 17 bases left in between. The CDR3 spans 16 residues. The CDR3 is CASSEKLRTGQETQYF. The CDR3 region has the DNA TGTGCCAGCAGCGAGAAATTGAGAACGGGGCAAGAGACCCAGTACTTC.

The V call is TRBV20-1, the J call TRBJ2-5; 8 bases match TRBD1. Germline V CDR1 and CDR2: DFQATT, SNEGSKA (reference sequence). This CDR3 region has 15 residues. V shed 1 base and J 5 bases; nucleotides not matched to a gene: 9. CDR3 sequence reads: CSARVPGTGRETQYF. The CDR3 DNA sequence: TGCAGTGCTAGAGTGCCGGGGACAGGCAGGGAGACCCAGTACTTC.

This rearrangement joins TRBV12-3 or TRBV12-4 to TRBJ2-3; D is uncertain. Trimming shortened V by 3 bases and J by 0 bases, and 10 bases separated the two germline ends. This CDR3 has 15 amino acids. The CDR3 sequence is CASSLTLVSTDTQYF. CDR3 DNA sequence: TGTGCCAGCAGTTTGACGCTAGTTAGCACAGATACGCAGTATTTT.

This clonotype was detected ten times or more. V is TRBV12-3 or TRBV12-4 and J is TRBJ1-1; D possibly corresponds to TRBD1 (5 bases). The length of the CDR3 is 10 residues. V was trimmed by 6 bases and J by 8 bases, leaving 7 bases between them. CDR3 sequence (DNA): TGTGCCAGCAGAGGGGTAGAAGCTTTCTTT. This sequence encodes CASRGVEAFF.

There are a few counts of this clonotype. The rearrangement uses TRBV29-1 and TRBJ2-1, with 15 bases lining up with TRBD2. CDR1 and CDR2 (germline): SQVTM, ANQGSEA. The V segment lost 7 bases and the J segment 10 bases; nucleotides outside the gene matches: 5. This CDR3 has 13 residues. The CDR3 reads CSARTSGRGEQFF. The CDR3 DNA sequence: TGCAGCGCACGGACTAGCGGGAGGGGGGAGCAGTTCTTC.